This T cell receptor beta chain was sequenced in a study of PD-1 blockade in classical Hodgkin lymphoma (dated by TCRdb to the early 2020s). Regarding the study in general: Nivolumab dosing was 3 mg/kg intravenously every 2 weeks, continuing until either disease progression or unacceptable toxicity. The study used TCR beta sequencing and CyTOF to define a peripheral blood immune signature of response to PD-1 blockade in classical Hodgkin lymphoma. Overall study results and their limits: The study was limited to a single clinical trial cohort, and causes of repertoire differences, possibly disease activity or prior therapy, remained undefined. A significant rise by C4D1 was seen in CD4+ but not CD8+ TCR diversity (p=0.0027 vs p=0.16), with the rise being most apparent in complete responders (p=0.02). Among trial patients, those achieving complete response had baseline diversity similar to that of newly diagnosed patients, while diversity was significantly lower in partial responders and progressors. Baseline TCR diversity was reported as lower in newly diagnosed patients than in healthy donors, and lower still in relapsed/refractory patients. Lower diversity was observed in patients in whom nivolumab was started less than 1 year after ASCT, and these patients were excluded from later analyses so that confounding by immune reconstitution would be avoided.

Genomic DNA was isolated using the Qiagen DNeasy kit from unsorted PBMCs as well as from negatively selected CD4+ and CD8+ fractions. Using primers that anneal to V and J segments, immunoSEQ multiplex PCR amplified the TCR beta CDR3 regions. A synthetic immune receptor repertoire was used to minimize amplification bias, and remaining bias was computationally removed after sequencing. The source study handled its data this way. Custom Python scripts were used to quantify repertoire diversity as the Shannon entropy index. Unsorted, CD4+ and CD8+ repertoires were examined separately, except in combined analyses, for which CD4+ and CD8+ sequences were merged in silico. Clonal expansion was defined as a frequency increase of at least 2-fold after treatment compared with C1D1, and clones undetected at baseline were assigned a pseudocount of 0.5. Singleton clones were defined as clones with 0 or 1 copy at C1D1, and non-singleton clones were defined as clones with 2 or more copies. Clones expanded in unsorted samples were labelled as CD4+, CD8+ or unknown by matching protein sequences in sorted samples from the same patient. Wilcoxon tests on paired samples were used to test changes in diversity from C1D1 to C4D1. Drawn from immuneACCESS, this table holds only the in-frame rearrangements with V and J called that TCRdb kept. Clones are partly lost; checked studies trace under half to an unresolved V gene and leave the rest unexplained. Clone size and the V and J calls come from that table; the DNA yielded D and trimming. This sample has about 25,000 clones in its table, and about 83% of those were observed once. The leading ten clones occupy approximately 8% of the sample.

According to the germline V gene (reference sequence), CDR1 reads SGHNT and CDR2 reads YYREEE. The CDR3 sequence holds 16 residues, the cysteine and phenylalanine included. The only DNA kept is the CDR3, 48 bases in frame from the first base. The meaning of the sample's time point label: cycle 2 day 1 (C2D1) of nivolumab. All trial patients had relapsed after autologous stem cell transplantation, with cohorts A, B and C differing in prior brentuximab vedotin exposure. The trial cohort comprised a few dozen patients with relapsed/refractory classical Hodgkin lymphoma whose best overall responses were complete response, partial response or progressive disease. Trial patients were treated with single-agent nivolumab in the multi-cohort phase II CheckMate 205 trial. An independent review committee assessed best overall response by applying the 2007 International Working Group response criteria. Trial PBMCs were collected immediately before nivolumab initiation (C1D1) and during therapy at cycle 2 day 1 and cycle 4 day 1. Peripheral blood was collected in 8 mL Vacutainer Cell Preparation Tubes, from which PBMCs were isolated by centrifugation and then cryopreserved.

On this clone: What this receptor recognizes is not known. At one of its ends the junction is not consistent with the germline gene, which may arise from a read error.

The chain uses TRBV5-4 and TRBJ2-2; TRBD2 is a weak D gene call, 7 bases matching. This clonotype was obtained from a human donor with classical Hodgkin lymphoma. Sequencing used peripheral blood mononuclear cells (PBMCs), obtained before the second cycle of nivolumab. The DNA sequence is given as TGCGCCAGCAGCCAAGAGGTGGAGGGGGGGGCCGGGGAGCTGTTTTTT. The resulting protein is CASSQEVEGGAGELFF.